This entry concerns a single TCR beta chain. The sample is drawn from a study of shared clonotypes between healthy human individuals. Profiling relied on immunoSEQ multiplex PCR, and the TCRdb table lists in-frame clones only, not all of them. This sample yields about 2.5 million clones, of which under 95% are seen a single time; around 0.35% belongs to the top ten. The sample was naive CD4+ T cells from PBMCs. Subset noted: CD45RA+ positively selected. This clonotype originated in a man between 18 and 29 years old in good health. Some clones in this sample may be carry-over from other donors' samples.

In DNA, the CDR3 is TGTGCCAGTAGTATGGCGGAGTACACTGAAGCTTTCTTT. This translates into CASSMAEYTEAFF. The gene calls are TRBV19 and TRBJ1-1, with D uncertain. V was trimmed by 3 bases and J by 3 bases, leaving 8 bases between them. This CDR3 is built from 13 residues. CDR1 and CDR2 (germline): LNHDA, SQIVND (reference sequence).